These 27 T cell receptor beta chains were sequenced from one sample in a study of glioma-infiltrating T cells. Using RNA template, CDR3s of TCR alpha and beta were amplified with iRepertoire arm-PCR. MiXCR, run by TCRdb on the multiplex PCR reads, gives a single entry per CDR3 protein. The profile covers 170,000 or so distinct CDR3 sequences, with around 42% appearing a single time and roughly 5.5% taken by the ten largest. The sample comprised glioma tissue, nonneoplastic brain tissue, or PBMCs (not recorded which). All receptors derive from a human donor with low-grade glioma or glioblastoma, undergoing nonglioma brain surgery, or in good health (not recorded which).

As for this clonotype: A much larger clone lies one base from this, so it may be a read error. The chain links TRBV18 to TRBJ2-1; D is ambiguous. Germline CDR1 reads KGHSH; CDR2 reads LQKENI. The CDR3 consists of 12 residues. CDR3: CASSGQDNKQFF. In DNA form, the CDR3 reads TGTGCCAGCTCAGGGCAAGACAATAAGCAGTTCTTC. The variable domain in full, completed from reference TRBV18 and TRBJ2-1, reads NAGVMQNPRHLVRRRGQEARLRCSPMKGHSHVYWYRQLPEEGLKFMVYLQKENIIDESGMPKERFSAEFPKEGPSILRIQQVVRGDSAAYFCASSGQDNKQFFGPGTRLTVL.

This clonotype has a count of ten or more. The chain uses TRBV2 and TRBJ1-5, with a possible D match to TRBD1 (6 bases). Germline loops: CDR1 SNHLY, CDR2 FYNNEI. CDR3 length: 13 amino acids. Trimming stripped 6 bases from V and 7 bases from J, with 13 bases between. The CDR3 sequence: CASRAGEGQPQHF. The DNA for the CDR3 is TGTGCCAGCAGGGCAGGGGAGGGGCAGCCCCAGCATTTT.

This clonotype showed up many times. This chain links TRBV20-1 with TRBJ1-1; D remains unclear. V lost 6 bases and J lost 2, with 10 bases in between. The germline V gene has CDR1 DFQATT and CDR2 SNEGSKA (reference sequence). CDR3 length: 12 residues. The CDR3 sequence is CSALRDNTEAFF. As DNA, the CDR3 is TGCAGTGCCTTAAGGGATAACACTGAAGCTTTCTTT.

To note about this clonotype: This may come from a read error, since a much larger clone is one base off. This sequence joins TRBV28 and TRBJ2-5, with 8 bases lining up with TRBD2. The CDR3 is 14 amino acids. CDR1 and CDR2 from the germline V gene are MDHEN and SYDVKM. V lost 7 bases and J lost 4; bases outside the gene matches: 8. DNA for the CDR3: TGTGCCAGCACTGATCGGGAGGGCCGAGAGACCCAGTACTTC. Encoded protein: CASTDREGRETQYF.

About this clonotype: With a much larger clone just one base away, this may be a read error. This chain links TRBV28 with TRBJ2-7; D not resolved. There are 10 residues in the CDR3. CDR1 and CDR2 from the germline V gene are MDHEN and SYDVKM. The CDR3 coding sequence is TGTGCCGCCGGATACAGAGAGCATTACTTC. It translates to CAAGYREHYF. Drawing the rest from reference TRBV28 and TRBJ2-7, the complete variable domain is DVKVTQSSRYLVKRTGEKVFLECVQDMDHENMFWYRQDPGLGLRLIYFSYDVKMKEKGDIPEGYSVSREKKERFSLILESASTNQTSMYLCAAGYREHYFGPGTRLTVT.

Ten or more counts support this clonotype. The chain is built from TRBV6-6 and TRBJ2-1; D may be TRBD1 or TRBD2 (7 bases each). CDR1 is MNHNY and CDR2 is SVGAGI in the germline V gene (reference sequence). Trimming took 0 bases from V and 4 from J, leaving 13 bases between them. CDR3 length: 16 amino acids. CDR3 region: CASSYSTGTIYNEQFF. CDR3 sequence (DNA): TGTGCCAGCAGTTACTCGACAGGGACTATATACAATGAGCAGTTCTTC.

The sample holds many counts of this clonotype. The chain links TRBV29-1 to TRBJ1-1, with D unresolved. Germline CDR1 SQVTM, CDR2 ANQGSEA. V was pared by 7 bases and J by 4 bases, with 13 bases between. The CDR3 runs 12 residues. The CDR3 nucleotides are TGCAGCGGCCAGTCCCGGGCCACTGAAGCTTTCTTT. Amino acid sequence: CSGQSRATEAFF.

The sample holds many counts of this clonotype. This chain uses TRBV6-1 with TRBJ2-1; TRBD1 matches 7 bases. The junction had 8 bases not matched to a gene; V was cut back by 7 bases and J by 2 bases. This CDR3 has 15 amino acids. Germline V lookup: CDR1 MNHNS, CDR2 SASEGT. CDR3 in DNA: TGTGCCAGCAAGCCCCGGGACAGACCCTACAATGAGCAGTTCTTC. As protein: CASKPRDRPYNEQFF.

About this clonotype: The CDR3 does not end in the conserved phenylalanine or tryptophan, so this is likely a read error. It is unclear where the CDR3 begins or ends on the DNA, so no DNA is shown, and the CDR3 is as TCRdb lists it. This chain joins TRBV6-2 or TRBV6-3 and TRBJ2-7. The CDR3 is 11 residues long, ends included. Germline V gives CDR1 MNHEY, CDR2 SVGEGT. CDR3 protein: CASSSKYEKYL.

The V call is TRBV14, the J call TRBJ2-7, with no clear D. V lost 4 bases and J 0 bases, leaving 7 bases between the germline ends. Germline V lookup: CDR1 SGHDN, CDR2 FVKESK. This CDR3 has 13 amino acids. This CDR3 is CASSLTSSYEQYF. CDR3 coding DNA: TGTGCCAGCAGCCTGACCTCCTCCTACGAGCAGTACTTC.

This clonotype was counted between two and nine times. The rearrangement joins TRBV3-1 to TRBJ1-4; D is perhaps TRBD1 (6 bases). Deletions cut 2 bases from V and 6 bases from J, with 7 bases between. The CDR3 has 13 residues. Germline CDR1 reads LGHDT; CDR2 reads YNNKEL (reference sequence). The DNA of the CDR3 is TGTGCCAGCAGCCAAAGGACAGATGAAAAACTGTTTTTT. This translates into CASSQRTDEKLFF.

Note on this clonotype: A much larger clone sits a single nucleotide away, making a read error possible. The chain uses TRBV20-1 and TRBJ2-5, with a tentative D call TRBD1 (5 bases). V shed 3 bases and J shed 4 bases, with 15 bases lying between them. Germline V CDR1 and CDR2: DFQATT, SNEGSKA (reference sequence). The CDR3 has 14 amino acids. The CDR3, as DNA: TGCAGTGCTAGGGACACCGACCGGCGAGAGACCCAGTACTTC. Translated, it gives CSARDTDRRETQYF.

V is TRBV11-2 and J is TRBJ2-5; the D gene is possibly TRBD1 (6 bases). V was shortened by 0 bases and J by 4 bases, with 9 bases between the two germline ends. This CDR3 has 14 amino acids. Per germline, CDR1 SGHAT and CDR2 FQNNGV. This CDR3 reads CASSLEQGRETQYF. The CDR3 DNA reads TGTGCCAGCAGCTTAGAACAGGGTAGAGAGACCCAGTACTTC.

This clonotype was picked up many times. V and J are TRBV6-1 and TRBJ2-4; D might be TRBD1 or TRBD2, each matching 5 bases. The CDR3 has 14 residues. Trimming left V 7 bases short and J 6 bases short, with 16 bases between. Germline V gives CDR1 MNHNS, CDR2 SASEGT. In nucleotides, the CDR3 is TGTGCCAGCATGGGACGATCACCTTTAAACATTCAGTACTTC. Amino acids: CASMGRSPLNIQYF.

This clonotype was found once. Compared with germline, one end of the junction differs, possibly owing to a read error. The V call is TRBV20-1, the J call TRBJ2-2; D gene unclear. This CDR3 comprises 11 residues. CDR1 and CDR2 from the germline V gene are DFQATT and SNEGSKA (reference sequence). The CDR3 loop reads CSASNTWELFF. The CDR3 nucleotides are TGCAGTGCTAGTAACACCTGGGAGCTGTTTTTT.

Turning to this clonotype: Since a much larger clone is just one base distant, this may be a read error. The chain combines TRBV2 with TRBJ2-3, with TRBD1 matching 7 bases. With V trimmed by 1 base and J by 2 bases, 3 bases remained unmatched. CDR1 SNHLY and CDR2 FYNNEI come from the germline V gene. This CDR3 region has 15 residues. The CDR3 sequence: CASSEGDSHTDTQYF. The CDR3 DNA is TGTGCCAGCAGTGAAGGGGACAGTCACACAGATACGCAGTATTTT.

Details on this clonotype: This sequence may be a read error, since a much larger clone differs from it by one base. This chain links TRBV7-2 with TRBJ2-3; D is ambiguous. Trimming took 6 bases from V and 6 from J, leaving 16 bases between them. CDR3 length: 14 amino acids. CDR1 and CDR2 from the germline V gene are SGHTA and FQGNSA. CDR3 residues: CASSSDPPEDTQYF. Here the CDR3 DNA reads TGTGCCAGCAGTAGTGACCCGCCAGAGGATACGCAGTATTTT.

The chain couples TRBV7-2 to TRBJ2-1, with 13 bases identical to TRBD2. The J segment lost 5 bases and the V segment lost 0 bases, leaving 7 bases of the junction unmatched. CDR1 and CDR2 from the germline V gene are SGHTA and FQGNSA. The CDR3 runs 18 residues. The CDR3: CASSLARTSGRGNNEQFF. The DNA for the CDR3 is TGTGCCAGCAGCTTAGCGCGAACTAGCGGGAGGGGGAACAATGAGCAGTTCTTC. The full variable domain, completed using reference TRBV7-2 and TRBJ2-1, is GAGVSQSPSNKVTEKGKDVELRCDPISGHTALYWYRQSLGQGLEFLIYFQGNSAPDKSGLPSDRFSAERTGGSVSTLTIQRTQQEDSAVYLCASSLARTSGRGNNEQFFGPGTRLTVL.

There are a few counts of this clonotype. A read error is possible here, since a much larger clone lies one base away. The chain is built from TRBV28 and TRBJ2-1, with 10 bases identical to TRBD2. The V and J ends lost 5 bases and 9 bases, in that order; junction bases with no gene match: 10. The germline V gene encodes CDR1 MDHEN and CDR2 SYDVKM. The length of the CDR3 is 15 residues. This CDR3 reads CASSPIPTSGAEQFF. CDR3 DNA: TGTGCCAGCAGTCCCATTCCTACTAGCGGGGCTGAGCAGTTCTTC.

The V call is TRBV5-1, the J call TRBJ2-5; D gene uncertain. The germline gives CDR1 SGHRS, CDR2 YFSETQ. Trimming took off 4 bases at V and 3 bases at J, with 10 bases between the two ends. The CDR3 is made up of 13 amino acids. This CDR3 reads CASSPGWEETQYF. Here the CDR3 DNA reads TGCGCCAGCAGCCCCGGGTGGGAAGAGACCCAGTACTTC.

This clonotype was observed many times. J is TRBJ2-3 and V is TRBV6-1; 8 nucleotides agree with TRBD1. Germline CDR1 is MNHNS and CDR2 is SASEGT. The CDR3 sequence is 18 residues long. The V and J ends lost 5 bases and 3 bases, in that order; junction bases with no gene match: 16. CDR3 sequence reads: CASSLLPPGGLLTDTQYF. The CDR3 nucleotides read TGTGCCAGCAGTCTCCTCCCCCCAGGGGGCCTGTTAACAGATACGCAGTATTTT.

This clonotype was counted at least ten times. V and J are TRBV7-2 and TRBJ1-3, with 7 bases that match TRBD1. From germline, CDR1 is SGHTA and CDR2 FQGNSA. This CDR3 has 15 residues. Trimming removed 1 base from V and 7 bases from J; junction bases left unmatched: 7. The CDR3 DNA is TGTGCCAGCAGCTTAGAGACAGGGCGCCTGAACACCATATATTTT. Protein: CASSLETGRLNTIYF.

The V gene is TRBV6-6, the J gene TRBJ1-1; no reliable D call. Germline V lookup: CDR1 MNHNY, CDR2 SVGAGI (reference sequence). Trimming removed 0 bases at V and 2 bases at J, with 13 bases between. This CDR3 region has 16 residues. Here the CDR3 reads CASSYSSGFLNTEAFF. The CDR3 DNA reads TGTGCCAGCAGTTACTCGAGCGGATTCCTTAACACTGAAGCTTTCTTT.

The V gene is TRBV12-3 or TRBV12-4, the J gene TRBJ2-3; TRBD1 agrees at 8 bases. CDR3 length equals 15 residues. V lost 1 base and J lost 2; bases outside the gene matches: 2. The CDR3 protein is CASSLDRGYTDTQYF. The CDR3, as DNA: TGTGCCAGCAGTTTAGACAGGGGGTACACAGATACGCAGTATTTT.

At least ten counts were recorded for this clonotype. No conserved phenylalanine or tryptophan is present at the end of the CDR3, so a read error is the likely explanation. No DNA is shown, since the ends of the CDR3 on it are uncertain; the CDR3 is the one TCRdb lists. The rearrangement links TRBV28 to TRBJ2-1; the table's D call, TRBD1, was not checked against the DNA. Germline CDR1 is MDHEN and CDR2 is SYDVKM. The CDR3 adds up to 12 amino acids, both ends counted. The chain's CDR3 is CASSLSGQGASI.

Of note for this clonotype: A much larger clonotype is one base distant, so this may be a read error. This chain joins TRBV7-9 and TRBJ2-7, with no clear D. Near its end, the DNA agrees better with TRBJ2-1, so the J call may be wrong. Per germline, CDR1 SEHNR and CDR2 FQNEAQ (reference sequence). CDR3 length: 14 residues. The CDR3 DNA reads TGTGCCAGCAGCTTAGGGGCAGCCTCCAATGAGCAGTTCTTC. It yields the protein CASSLGAASNEQFF.

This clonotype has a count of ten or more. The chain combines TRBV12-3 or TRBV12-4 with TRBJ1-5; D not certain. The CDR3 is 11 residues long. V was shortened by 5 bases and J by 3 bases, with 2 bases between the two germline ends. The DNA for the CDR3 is TGTGCCAGCAGTCTCAATCAGCCCCAGCATTTT. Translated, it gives CASSLNQPQHF.